This passage covers 15 T cell receptor beta chains from one sample sequenced in a study of T cells in Graves' hyperthyroidism and ophthalmopathy. The investigators amplified TCR beta CDR3 regions from RNA transcripts. Initially, a first-round RT-PCR of the TCR CDR3 employed the HTBI primer set. TCRdb passed the multiplex PCR reads through MiXCR, listing each CDR3 protein once. The sample has about 510,000 distinct CDR3 sequences, about 14% seen once. Source material: blood. These receptors all come from a woman aged 40-49 years with Graves' hyperthyroidism.

This clonotype was detected ten times or more. J is TRBJ2-3 and V is TRBV11-1; D perhaps matches TRBD1 (6 bases). CDR3 length: 16 residues. Trimming took off 0 bases at V and 3 bases at J, with 13 bases between the two ends. Germline V gene sequence: CDR1 SGHAT, CDR2 FQDESV (reference sequence). The CDR3 DNA reads as TGTGCCAGCAGCTTAGCTCTGGTCAGGGGTACAGATACGCAGTATTTT. Translation gives CASSLALVRGTDTQYF.

This clonotype was found many times. J is TRBJ2-1 and V is TRBV12-3 or TRBV12-4, with TRBD1 matching over 9 bases. The CDR3 is made up of 16 amino acids. The V gene end was trimmed by 2 bases and the J gene end by 3 bases; junction bases not matched to a gene: 5. This CDR3 reads CASSLYLGQGYNEQFF. In DNA, the CDR3 is TGTGCCAGCAGTTTATATTTGGGACAGGGCTACAATGAGCAGTTCTTC.

About this clonotype: This may be a read error: a much more frequent sequence differs by one nucleotide. This chain links TRBV7-2 with TRBJ2-7, with D possibly TRBD1 on 8 matching bases. Per germline, CDR1 SGHTA and CDR2 FQGNSA. The CDR3 consists of 15 residues. CDR3: CASSSWTGTTYGQYF. The CDR3 DNA reads TGTGCCAGCAGCTCTTGGACAGGGACTACCTACGGGCAGTACTTC.

This clonotype has at least ten counts. This chain joins TRBV20-1 and TRBJ2-1, with TRBD2 identical over 8 bases. The CDR3 runs 14 residues. The V gene's germline CDR1 is DFQATT and CDR2 SNEGSKA (reference sequence). Trimming took 8 bases from V and 8 from J; bases not matched to a gene: 14. The CDR3 reads CSSTGTSQSDEQFF. CDR3 nucleotide sequence: TGCAGTTCCACCGGGACTAGTCAAAGCGATGAGCAGTTCTTC.

This clonotype has ten or more counts. The chain uses TRBV7-9 and TRBJ1-4, with unresolved D. This CDR3 comprises 13 residues. V dropped 7 bases and J dropped 4 bases, with 10 bases sitting between them. From germline, CDR1 is SEHNR and CDR2 FQNEAQ (reference sequence). CDR3 DNA sequence: TGTGCCAGCACCTCCGTCCTTAATGAAAAACTGTTTTTT. Residues: CASTSVLNEKLFF.

The chain joins TRBV27 to TRBJ1-5; D perhaps matches TRBD1 (5 bases). Deletions cut 2 bases from V and 4 bases from J, with 9 bases between. The germline CDR1 and CDR2 sequences are MNHEY and SMNVEV (reference sequence). There are 14 residues in the CDR3. The CDR3, as DNA: TGTGCCAGCAGTTTAACAGGCATGAATCAGCCCCAGCATTTT. Translation: CASSLTGMNQPQHF.

In its sample, this clonotype was seen a few times. The V call is TRBV19, the J call TRBJ1-5; 7 nucleotides agree with TRBD1. V trimming: 3 bases; J trimming: 3 bases; junction bases outside the gene matches: 5. Germline V gene sequence: CDR1 LNHDA, CDR2 SQIVND (reference sequence). The CDR3 length is 15 residues. CDR3 sequence reads: CASSIGDSNNQPQHF. In DNA, the CDR3 is TGTGCCAGTAGTATCGGGGACAGTAACAATCAGCCCCAGCATTTT.

A few counts support this clonotype. The chain uses TRBV12-3 or TRBV12-4 and TRBJ2-6; possible D gene TRBD2, 5 bases. The CDR3 totals 14 residues. Trimming took 8 bases from V and 0 from J, leaving 8 bases between them. The CDR3 DNA reads TGTGCCAGCGGACTGATCTCTGGGGCCAACGTCCTGACTTTC. Its protein is CASGLISGANVLTF.

This clonotype was observed many times. This chain connects TRBV28 to TRBJ1-2; D is perhaps TRBD1 (6 bases). This CDR3 contains 13 residues. Germline V gene lookup returns CDR1 MDHEN and CDR2 SYDVKM. V dropped 4 bases and J dropped 6 bases, with 12 bases sitting between them. The CDR3 is CASSYRESNGYTF. The CDR3 region has the DNA TGTGCCAGCAGTTACAGGGAATCGAATGGCTACACCTTC.

The V gene is TRBV20-1, the J gene TRBJ2-5; D is unresolved. Germline CDR1 reads DFQATT; CDR2 reads SNEGSKA (reference sequence). The CDR3 covers 15 residues. CDR3: CSVGKRPRTMETQYF. The CDR3 region has the DNA TGCAGCGTTGGGAAGAGACCCAGGACGATGGAGACCCAGTACTTC.

In this sample, this clonotype turned up a few times. Here the CDR3 reads CASSLGMAEGYGYTF. The CDR3, as DNA: TGTGCCAGCAGTTTAGGTATGGCCGAGGGCTATGGCTACACCTTC. The chain has TRBV12-3 or TRBV12-4 and TRBJ1-2; no clear D. This CDR3 comprises 15 residues. V lost 1 base to trimming and J lost 4 bases, with 13 bases between them.

This clonotype was counted at least ten times. The CDR3 coding sequence is TGTGCCAGCAGTTTTTTGGAGGGGAACACTGAAGCTTTCTTT. Its translation: CASSFLEGNTEAFF. J is TRBJ1-1 and V is TRBV27, with D uncertain. This CDR3 is 14 amino acids long. Germline values: CDR1 MNHEY, CDR2 SMNVEV (reference sequence). The V gene lost 3 bases and the J gene lost 1 base, with 9 bases spanning the gap.

This clonotype has a handful of counts. The V and J genes are TRBV18 and TRBJ2-2; a possible D gene is TRBD2 (5 bases). The V end lost 0 bases, the J end lost 3 bases, and 11 bases lay between the germline ends. The CDR3 runs 16 residues. Germline V gene data show CDR1 as KGHSH and CDR2 as LQKENI. The CDR3: CASSPPNGLDTGELFF. The CDR3 coding sequence is TGTGCCAGCTCACCACCCAACGGACTTGACACCGGGGAGCTGTTTTTT. Based on the CDR3 plus reference TRBV18 and TRBJ2-2, the full variable domain is NAGVMQNPRHLVRRRGQEARLRCSPMKGHSHVYWYRQLPEEGLKFMVYLQKENIIDESGMPKERFSAEFPKEGPSILRIQQVVRGDSAAYFCASSPPNGLDTGELFFGEGSRLTVL.

There are a few counts of this clonotype. The V and J genes are TRBV3-1 and TRBJ2-3, with 8 bases matching TRBD1. The trim removed 5 bases at V and 2 bases at J, leaving 9 bases unmatched. This CDR3 has 16 amino acids. Germline CDR1 LGHDT, CDR2 YNNKEL (reference sequence). CDR3 coding DNA: TGTGCCAGCAGCTTACAGGGGGGCGGCCTCACAGATACGCAGTATTTT. Its translation is CASSLQGGGLTDTQYF.

This clonotype was seen ten or more times. V and J are TRBV27 and TRBJ2-7; a weak D match, TRBD2 (5 bases). V lost 2 bases and J 2 bases, leaving 10 bases between the germline ends. Germline V lookup: CDR1 MNHEY, CDR2 SMNVEV (reference sequence). The CDR3 loop spans 14 amino acids. CDR3 DNA: TGTGCCAGCAGTTTAGGGCGGGTTGCCTACGAGCAGTACTTC. This codes for CASSLGRVAYEQYF.